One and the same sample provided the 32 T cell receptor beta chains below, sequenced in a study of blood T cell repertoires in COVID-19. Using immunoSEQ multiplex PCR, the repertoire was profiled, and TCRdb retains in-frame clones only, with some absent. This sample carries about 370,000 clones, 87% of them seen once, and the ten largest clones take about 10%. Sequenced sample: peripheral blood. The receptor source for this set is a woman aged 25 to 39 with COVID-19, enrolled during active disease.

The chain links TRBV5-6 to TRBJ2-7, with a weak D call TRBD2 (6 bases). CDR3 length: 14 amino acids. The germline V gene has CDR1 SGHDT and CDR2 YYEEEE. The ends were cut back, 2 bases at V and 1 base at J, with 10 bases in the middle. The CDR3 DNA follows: TGTGCCAGCAGCTTATGGGACTTTTCCTACGAGCAGTACTTC. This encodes CASSLWDFSYEQYF.

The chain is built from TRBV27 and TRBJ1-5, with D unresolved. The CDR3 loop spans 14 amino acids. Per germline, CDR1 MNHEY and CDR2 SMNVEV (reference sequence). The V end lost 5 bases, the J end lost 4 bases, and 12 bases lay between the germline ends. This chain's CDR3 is CASSPLGGNQPQHF. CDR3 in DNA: TGTGCCAGCAGTCCCCTGGGAGGTAATCAGCCCCAGCATTTT.

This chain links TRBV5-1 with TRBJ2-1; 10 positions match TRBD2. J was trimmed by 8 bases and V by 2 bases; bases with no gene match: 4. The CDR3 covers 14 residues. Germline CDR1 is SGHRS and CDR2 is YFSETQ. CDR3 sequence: CASSLAGGLDEQFF. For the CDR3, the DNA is TGCGCCAGCAGCTTAGCGGGAGGGTTGGATGAGCAGTTCTTC.

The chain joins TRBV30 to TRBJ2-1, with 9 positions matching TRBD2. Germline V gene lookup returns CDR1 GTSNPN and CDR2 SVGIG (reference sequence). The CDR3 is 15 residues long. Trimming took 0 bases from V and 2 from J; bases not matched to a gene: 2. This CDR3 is CAWSVPSGTYNEQFF. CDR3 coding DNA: TGTGCCTGGAGTGTTCCTAGCGGGACCTACAATGAGCAGTTCTTC.

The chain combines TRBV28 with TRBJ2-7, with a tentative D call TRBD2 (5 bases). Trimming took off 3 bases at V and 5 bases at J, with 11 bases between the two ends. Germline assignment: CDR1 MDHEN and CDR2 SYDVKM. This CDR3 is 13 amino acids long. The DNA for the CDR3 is TGTGCCAGCAGTTTTGCCTCGAGGGACGAGCAGTACTTC. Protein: CASSFASRDEQYF.

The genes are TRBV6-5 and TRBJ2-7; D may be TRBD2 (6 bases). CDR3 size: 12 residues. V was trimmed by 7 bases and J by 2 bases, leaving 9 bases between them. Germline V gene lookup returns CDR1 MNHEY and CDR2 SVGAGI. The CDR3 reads CASMAGTYEQYF. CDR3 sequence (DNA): TGTGCCAGCATGGCGGGGACCTACGAGCAGTACTTC.

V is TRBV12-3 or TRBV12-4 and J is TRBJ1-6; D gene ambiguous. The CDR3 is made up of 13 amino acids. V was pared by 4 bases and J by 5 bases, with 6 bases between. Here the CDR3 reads CASSWQNNSPLHF. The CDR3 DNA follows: TGTGCCAGCAGTTGGCAGAATAATTCACCCCTCCACTTT.

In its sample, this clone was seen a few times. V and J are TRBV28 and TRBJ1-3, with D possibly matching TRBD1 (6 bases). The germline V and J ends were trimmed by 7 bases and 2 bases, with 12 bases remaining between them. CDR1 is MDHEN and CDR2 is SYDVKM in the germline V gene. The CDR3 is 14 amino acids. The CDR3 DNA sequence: TGTGCCAGCATTAGTGCAGGGGCTGGAAACACCATATATTTT. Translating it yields CASISAGAGNTIYF.

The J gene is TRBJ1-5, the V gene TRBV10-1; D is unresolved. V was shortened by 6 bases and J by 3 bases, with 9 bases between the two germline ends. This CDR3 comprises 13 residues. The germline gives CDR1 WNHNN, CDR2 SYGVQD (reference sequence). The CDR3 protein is CASSDRDNQPQHF. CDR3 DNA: TGCGCCAGCAGCGATCGGGACAATCAGCCCCAGCATTTT.

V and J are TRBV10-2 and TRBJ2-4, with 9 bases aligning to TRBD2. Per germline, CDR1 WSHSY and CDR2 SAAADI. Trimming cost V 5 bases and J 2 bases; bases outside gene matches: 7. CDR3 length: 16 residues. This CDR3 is CASSSSGALTKNIQYF. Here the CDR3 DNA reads TGCGCCAGCAGTTCTAGCGGGGCCTTGACCAAAAACATTCAGTACTTC.

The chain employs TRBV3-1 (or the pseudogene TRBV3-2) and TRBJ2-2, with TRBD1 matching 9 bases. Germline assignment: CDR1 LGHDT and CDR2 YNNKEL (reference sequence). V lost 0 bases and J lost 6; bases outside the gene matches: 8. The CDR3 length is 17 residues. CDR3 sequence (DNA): TGTGCCAGCAGCCAAGAGGGCACGACAGGGGGGGCCGGGGAGCTGTTTTTT. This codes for CASSQEGTTGGAGELFF.

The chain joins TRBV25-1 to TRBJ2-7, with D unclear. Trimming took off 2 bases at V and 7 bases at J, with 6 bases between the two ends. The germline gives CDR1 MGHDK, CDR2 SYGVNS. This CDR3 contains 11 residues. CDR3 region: CASSEGPEQYF. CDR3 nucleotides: TGTGCCAGCAGTGAAGGGCCAGAGCAGTACTTC.

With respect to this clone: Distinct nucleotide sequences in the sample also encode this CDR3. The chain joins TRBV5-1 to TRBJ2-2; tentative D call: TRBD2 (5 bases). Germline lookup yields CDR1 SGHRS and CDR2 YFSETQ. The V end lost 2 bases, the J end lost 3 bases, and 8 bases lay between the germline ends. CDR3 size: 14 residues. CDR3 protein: CASSLSGDTGELFF. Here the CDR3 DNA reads TGCGCCAGCAGCTTATCCGGGGACACCGGGGAGCTGTTTTTT.

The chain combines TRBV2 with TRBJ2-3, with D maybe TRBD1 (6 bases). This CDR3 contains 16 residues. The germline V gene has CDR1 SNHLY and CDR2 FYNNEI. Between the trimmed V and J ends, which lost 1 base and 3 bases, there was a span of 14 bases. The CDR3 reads CASSEGVGGRTDTQYF. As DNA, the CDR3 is TGTGCCAGCAGTGAAGGTGTAGGGGGAAGGACAGATACGCAGTATTTT.

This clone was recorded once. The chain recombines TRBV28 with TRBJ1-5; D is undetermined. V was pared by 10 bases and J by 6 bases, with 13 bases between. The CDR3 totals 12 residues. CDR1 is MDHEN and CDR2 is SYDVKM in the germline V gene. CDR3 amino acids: CATAGMGQPQHF. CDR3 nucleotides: TGTGCCACAGCGGGGATGGGTCAGCCCCAGCATTTT. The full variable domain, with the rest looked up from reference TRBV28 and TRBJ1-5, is DVKVTQSSRYLVKRTGEKVFLECVQDMDHENMFWYRQDPGLGLRLIYFSYDVKMKEKGDIPEGYSVSREKKERFSLILESASTNQTSMYLCATAGMGQPQHFGDGTRLSIL.

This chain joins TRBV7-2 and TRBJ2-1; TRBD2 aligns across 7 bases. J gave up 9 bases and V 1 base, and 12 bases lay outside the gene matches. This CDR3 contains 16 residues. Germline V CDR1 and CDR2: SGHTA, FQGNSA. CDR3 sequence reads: CASSLGTRRSVSEQFF. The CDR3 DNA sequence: TGTGCCAGCAGCTTAGGGACTAGGAGGAGCGTAAGTGAGCAGTTCTTC.

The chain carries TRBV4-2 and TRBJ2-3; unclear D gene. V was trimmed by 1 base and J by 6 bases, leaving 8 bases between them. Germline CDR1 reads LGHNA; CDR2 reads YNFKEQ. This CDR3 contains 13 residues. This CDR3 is CASSQVPYDTQYF. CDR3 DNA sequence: TGTGCCAGCAGCCAAGTCCCCTACGATACGCAGTATTTT.

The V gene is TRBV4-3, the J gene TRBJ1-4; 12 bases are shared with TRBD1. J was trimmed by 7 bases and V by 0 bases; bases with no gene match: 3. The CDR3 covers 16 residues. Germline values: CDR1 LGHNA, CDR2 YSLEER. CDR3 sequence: CASSQEGTGGFEKLFF. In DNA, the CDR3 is TGCGCCAGCAGCCAAGAAGGGACAGGGGGCTTTGAAAAACTGTTTTTT.

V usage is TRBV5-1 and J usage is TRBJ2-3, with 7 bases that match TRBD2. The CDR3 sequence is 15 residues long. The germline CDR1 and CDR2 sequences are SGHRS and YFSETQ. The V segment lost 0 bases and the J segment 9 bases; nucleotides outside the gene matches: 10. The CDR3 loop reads CASSLDGRRGRTQYF. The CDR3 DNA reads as TGCGCCAGCAGCTTGGACGGGAGGAGGGGCCGAACGCAGTATTTT. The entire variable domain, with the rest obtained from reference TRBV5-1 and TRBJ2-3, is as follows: KAGVTQTPRYLIKTRGQQVTLSCSPISGHRSVSWYQQTPGQGLQFLFEYFSETQRNKGNFPGRFSGRQFSNSRSEMNVSTLELGDSALYLCASSLDGRRGRTQYFGPGTRLTVL.

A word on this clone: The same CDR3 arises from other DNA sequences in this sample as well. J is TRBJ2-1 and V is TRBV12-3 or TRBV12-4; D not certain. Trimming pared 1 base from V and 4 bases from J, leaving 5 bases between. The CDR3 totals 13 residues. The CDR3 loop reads CASSLGQYNEQFF. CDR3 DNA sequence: TGTGCCAGCAGTTTAGGGCAGTACAATGAGCAGTTCTTC.

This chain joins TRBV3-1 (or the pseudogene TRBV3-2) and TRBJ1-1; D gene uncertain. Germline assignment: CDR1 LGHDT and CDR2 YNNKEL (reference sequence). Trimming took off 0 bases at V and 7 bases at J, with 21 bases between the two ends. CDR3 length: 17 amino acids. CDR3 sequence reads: CASSQDRELPGRDEAFF. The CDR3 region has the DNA TGTGCCAGCAGCCAAGATCGGGAACTCCCCGGCCGGGATGAAGCTTTCTTT.

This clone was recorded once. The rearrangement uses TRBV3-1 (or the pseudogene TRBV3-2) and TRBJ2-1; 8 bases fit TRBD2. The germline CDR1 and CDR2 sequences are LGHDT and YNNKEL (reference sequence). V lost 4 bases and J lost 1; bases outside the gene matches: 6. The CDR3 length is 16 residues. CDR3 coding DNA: TGTGCCAGCAGCCCGAAGCGGGAGAGGTCCTACAATGAGCAGTTCTTC. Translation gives CASSPKRERSYNEQFF.

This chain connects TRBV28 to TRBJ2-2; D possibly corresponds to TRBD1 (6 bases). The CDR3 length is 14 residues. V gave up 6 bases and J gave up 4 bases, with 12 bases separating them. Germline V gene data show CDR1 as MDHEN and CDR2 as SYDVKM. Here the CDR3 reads CASSRQAITGELFF. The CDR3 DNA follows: TGTGCCAGCAGCCGACAGGCCATCACCGGGGAGCTGTTTTTT. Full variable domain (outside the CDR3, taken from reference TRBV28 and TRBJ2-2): DVKVTQSSRYLVKRTGEKVFLECVQDMDHENMFWYRQDPGLGLRLIYFSYDVKMKEKGDIPEGYSVSREKKERFSLILESASTNQTSMYLCASSRQAITGELFFGEGSRLTVL.

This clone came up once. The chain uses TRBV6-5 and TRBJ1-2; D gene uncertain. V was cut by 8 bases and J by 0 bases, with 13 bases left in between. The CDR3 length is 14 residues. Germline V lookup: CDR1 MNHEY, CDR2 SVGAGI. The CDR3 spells CASRREAPNYGYTF. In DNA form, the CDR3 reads TGTGCCAGCCGCCGTGAGGCACCTAACTATGGCTACACCTTC.

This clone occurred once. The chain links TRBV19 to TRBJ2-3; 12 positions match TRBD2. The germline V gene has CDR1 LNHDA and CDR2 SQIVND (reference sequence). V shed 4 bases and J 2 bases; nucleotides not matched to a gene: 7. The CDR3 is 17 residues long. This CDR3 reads CASSRRLAGVITDTQYF. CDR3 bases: TGTGCCAGTAGTAGACGACTAGCGGGAGTCATCACAGATACGCAGTATTTT.

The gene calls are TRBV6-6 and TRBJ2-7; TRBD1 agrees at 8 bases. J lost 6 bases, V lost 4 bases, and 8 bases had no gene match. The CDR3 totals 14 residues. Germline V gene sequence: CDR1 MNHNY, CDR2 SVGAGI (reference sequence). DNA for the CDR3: TGTGCCAGCAGTTCTACAGGACAGGGAGGCGAGCAGTACTTC. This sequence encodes CASSSTGQGGEQYF.

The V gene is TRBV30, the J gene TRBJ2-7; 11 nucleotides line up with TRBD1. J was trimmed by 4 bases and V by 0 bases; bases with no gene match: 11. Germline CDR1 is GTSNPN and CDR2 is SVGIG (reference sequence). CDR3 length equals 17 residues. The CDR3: CAWSVLPPGTGGYEQYF. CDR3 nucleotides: TGTGCCTGGAGTGTACTGCCGCCAGGGACAGGGGGGTACGAGCAGTACTTC.

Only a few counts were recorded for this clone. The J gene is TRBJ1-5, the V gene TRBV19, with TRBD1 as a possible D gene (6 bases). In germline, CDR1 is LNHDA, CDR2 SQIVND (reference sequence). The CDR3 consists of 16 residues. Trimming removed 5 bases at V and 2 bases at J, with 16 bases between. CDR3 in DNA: TGTGCCAGTAGTGAACAACAGGGAGCTCGCAATCAGCCCCAGCATTTT. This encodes CASSEQQGARNQPQHF.

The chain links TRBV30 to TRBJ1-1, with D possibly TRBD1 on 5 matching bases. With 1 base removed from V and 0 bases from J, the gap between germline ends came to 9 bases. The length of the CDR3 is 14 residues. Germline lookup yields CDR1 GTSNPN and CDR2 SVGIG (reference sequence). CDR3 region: CAWSAGLLNTEAFF. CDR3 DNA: TGTGCCTGGAGTGCGGGACTGCTGAACACTGAAGCTTTCTTT.

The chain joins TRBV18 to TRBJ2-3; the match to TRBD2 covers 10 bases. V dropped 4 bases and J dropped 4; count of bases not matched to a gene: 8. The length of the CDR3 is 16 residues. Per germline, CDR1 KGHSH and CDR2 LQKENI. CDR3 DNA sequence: TGTGCCAGCTCACGGGCTAGCGGGAGTGGAGCAGATACGCAGTATTTT. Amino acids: CASSRASGSGADTQYF.

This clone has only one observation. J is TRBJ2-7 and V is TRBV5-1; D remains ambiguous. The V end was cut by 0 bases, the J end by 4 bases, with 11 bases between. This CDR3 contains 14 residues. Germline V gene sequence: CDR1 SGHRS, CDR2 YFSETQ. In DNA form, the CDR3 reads TGCGCCAGCAGCTTGGCCTCGGGTAGATACGAGCAGTACTTC. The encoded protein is CASSLASGRYEQYF.

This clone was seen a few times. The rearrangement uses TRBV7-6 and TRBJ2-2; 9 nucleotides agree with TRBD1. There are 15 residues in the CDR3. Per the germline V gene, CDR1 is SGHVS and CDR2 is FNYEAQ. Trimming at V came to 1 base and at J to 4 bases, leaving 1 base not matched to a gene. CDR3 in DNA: TGTGCCAGCAGCTTAGTGACAGGGGGCACCGGGGAGCTGTTTTTT. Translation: CASSLVTGGTGELFF.